A single sample gave rise to the 13 T cell receptor beta chains below, sequenced in a study of shared clonotypes between healthy human individuals. Assay: immunoSEQ multiplex PCR; the TCRdb copy retains only in-frame clones and omits some. The sample holds 2 million to 2.5 million clones, approximately 93% seen once. Sequenced material: naive CD4+ T cells from PBMCs. As to subset: CD45RA+ positively selected. Source of these receptors: a man younger than 35 in good health. Some clones in this sample may be carry-over from other donors' samples.

The chain combines TRBV5-1 with TRBJ2-1; 9 nucleotides agree with TRBD2. After removal of 1 base from V and 5 bases from J, the junction contained 7 bases not matched to a gene. CDR3 length: 16 amino acids. Germline values: CDR1 SGHRS, CDR2 YFSETQ. CDR3 amino acids: CASSLLASGNNNEQFF. CDR3 bases: TGCGCCAGCAGCTTGTTGGCTAGCGGGAATAACAATGAGCAGTTCTTC.

The chain couples TRBV9 to TRBJ2-7; either TRBD1 or TRBD2 may fit D (5 bases each). There are 15 residues in the CDR3. V gave up 4 bases and J gave up 2 bases, with 16 bases separating them. CDR1 and CDR2 (germline): SGDLS, YYNGEE. CDR3 loop: CASSSGADLTYEQYF. The CDR3 bases are TGTGCCAGCAGCTCCGGGGCGGACCTTACCTACGAGCAGTACTTC.

This chain links TRBV18 with TRBJ2-7, with D perhaps TRBD1 or TRBD2 (5 bases each). V shed 0 bases and J shed 3 bases, with 12 bases lying between them. In germline, CDR1 is KGHSH, CDR2 LQKENI. The CDR3 runs to 15 residues. This CDR3 is CASSPPGRVNYEQYF. Written as DNA, the CDR3 is TGTGCCAGCTCACCACCGGGACGGGTAAACTACGAGCAGTACTTC. The full variable domain, its missing parts supplied by reference TRBV18 and TRBJ2-7, is NAGVMQNPRHLVRRRGQEARLRCSPMKGHSHVYWYRQLPEEGLKFMVYLQKENIIDESGMPKERFSAEFPKEGPSILRIQQVVRGDSAAYFCASSPPGRVNYEQYFGPGTRLTVT.

The chain has TRBV6-5 and TRBJ1-2; D remains ambiguous. V lost 3 bases and J 7 bases, leaving 12 bases between the germline ends. This CDR3 has 13 residues. Germline V lookup: CDR1 MNHEY, CDR2 SVGAGI. Here the CDR3 reads CASSYGGNGGYTF. DNA for the CDR3: TGTGCCAGCAGTTATGGAGGGAATGGTGGCTACACCTTC.

This chain links TRBV15 with TRBJ2-7; TRBD2 might be the D (7 bases). Germline assignment: CDR1 LNHNV and CDR2 YYDKDF (reference sequence). Trimming took off 3 bases at V and 4 bases at J, with 10 bases between the two ends. This CDR3 is 13 amino acids long. The CDR3 loop is CATSSGGLYEQYF. The CDR3 nucleotides are TGTGCCACCAGCAGCGGGGGGCTTTACGAGCAGTACTTC.

The chain carries TRBV15 and TRBJ1-2, with D unresolved. The V end was cut by 3 bases, the J end by 6 bases, with 14 bases between. Germline-derived CDR1 and CDR2 are LNHNV and YYDKDF (reference sequence). The CDR3 is 14 residues long. CDR3 loop: CATSSGIAGNGYTF. The CDR3, as DNA: TGTGCCACCAGCAGTGGGATCGCGGGGAATGGCTACACCTTC. Based on the CDR3 plus reference TRBV15 and TRBJ1-2, the full variable domain is DAMVIQNPRYQVTQFGKPVTLSCSQTLNHNVMYWYQQKSSQAPKLLFHYYDKDFNNEADTPDNFQSRRPNTSFCFLDIRSPGLGDTAMYLCATSSGIAGNGYTFGSGTRLTVV.

V is TRBV5-1 and J is TRBJ1-2, with 8 bases matching TRBD1. The ends lost 3 bases at V and 3 bases at J; junction bases unmatched: 7. This CDR3 spans 15 amino acids. Germline CDR1 and CDR2: SGHRS and YFSETQ. In DNA, the CDR3 is TGCGCCAGCAGCTCGCCGACAGGGGCTGACTATGGCTACACCTTC. It codes for CASSSPTGADYGYTF.

This sequence joins TRBV4-2 and TRBJ2-5; TRBD2 aligns across 10 bases. The CDR3 runs to 18 residues. Germline CDR1 reads LGHNA; CDR2 reads YNFKEQ. The J segment lost 2 bases and the V segment lost 1 base, leaving 10 bases of the junction unmatched. The CDR3 region is CASSQAPTSGATQETQYF. As DNA, the CDR3 is TGTGCCAGCAGCCAAGCCCCCACTAGCGGGGCTACACAAGAGACCCAGTACTTC.

The chain recombines TRBV7-2 with TRBJ1-2; D might be TRBD1 (6 bases). Germline CDR1 is SGHTA and CDR2 is FQGNSA. The ends were cut back, 1 base at V and 5 bases at J, with 11 bases in the middle. This CDR3 contains 14 residues. Here the CDR3 DNA reads TGTGCCAGCAGCTTAGTGGTTCAGGGGTATGGCTACACCTTC. Translated, it gives CASSLVVQGYGYTF.

This chain links TRBV29-1 with TRBJ1-5, with D tentatively TRBD1 (5 bases). The CDR3 runs 14 residues. V gave up 7 bases and J gave up 5 bases, with 18 bases separating them. Germline V gene lookup returns CDR1 SQVTM and CDR2 ANQGSEA. The CDR3 sequence: CSATGGGKDQPQHF. CDR3 nucleotide sequence: TGCAGCGCCACCGGGGGAGGGAAAGATCAGCCCCAGCATTTT.

The V and J genes are TRBV4-3 and TRBJ2-1, with 8 positions matching TRBD2. The germline V gene has CDR1 LGHNA and CDR2 YSLEER. Unmatched junction bases numbered 9, after V lost 3 bases and J lost 2 bases. The CDR3 is 17 amino acids. CDR3 loop: CASSQRGQAGAYNEQFF. DNA of the CDR3: TGCGCCAGCAGCCAGAGGGGCCAAGCGGGAGCCTACAATGAGCAGTTCTTC.

This clone was recorded once. The chain carries TRBV4-2 and TRBJ1-5; no clear D. The CDR3 sequence is 15 residues long. In germline, CDR1 is LGHNA, CDR2 YNFKEQ. The V end was cut by 1 base, the J end by 5 bases, with 12 bases between. The CDR3 is CASSQGVGRDQPQHF. The CDR3 DNA follows: TGTGCCAGCAGCCAAGGGGTTGGGCGGGATCAGCCCCAGCATTTT.

This clone was detected a few times. This sequence joins TRBV2 and TRBJ1-1; no firm D call. This CDR3 contains 12 residues. The V gene lost 11 bases and the J gene lost 1 base, with 11 bases spanning the gap. Germline V gives CDR1 SNHLY, CDR2 FYNNEI. The DNA for the CDR3 is TGTGCCCAAAGTGCCCAGAACACTGAAGCTTTCTTT. Protein product: CAQSAQNTEAFF.